This T cell receptor beta chain was recovered during a study of CXCR3-negative and CXCR3-positive naive CD8 T cells. Study as a whole: Collectively, the libraries yielded roughly 150 million TRB reads in total, at about 1.5 +/- 0.3 million per library. The study, taken as a whole, reports: Relative to CXCR3-negative naive cells, CXCR3-positive naive cells had more hydrophobic TRB CDR3s. Fresh PBMCs went into most assays, and CXCR3 expression partly declined after cryopreservation.

As to this clonotype: Antigen unknown.

cDNA libraries for TRB were generated by 5' RACE incorporating UMI labels. Following a re-call of the 5' RACE reads, TCRdb has one entry per CDR3 protein and lacks DNA. This sample's table has approximately 100,000 distinct CDR3 sequences. This CDR3 spans 15 amino acids. CDR1 and CDR2 (germline): MDHEN, SYDVKM. The chain links TRBV28 to TRBJ2-7; TCRdb gives TRBD2 as the D gene, but with no DNA this cannot be confirmed. Source material: naive CXCR3+ CD8+ T cells from blood. The subset was: CD45RO-CCR7+CD27+CD95- naive CD8+ T cells expressing CXCR3 (TNR3+). The receptor was isolated from a human donor in good health. Some clones in this sample may be carry-over from other donors' samples. CDR3: CASSPTSGMGYEQYF.